This T cell receptor (beta chain) was documented in a study of blood T cell repertoires in COVID-19. Study-wide context: The study drew acute and convalescent COVID-19 samples from the United States, Italy and Spain. In each case, the material was cDNA or gDNA derived from T cells, B-cell-depleted T cells, or PBMCs.

In germline, CDR1 is LGHDT, CDR2 YNNKEL (reference sequence). This CDR3 contains 15 residues. V dropped 1 base and J dropped 7 bases, with 16 bases sitting between them. In the source study's methods: Amplified reference gene primers provided the basis for estimating nucleated cell counts. The data were produced by immunoSEQ multiplex PCR, yet TCRdb's version contains in-frame clones alone and is incomplete. That table furnishes V, J and clone size, whereas the DNA furnished D and trimming. The profile covers a few hundred thousand clones, with roughly 89% appearing a single time and just under 0.95% taken by the ten largest.

The sequencing sample was made of peripheral blood. The J gene is TRBJ1-2, the V gene TRBV3-1 (or the pseudogene TRBV3-2); D is uncertain. This sequence was found in a woman aged 40 to 55 who had recovered from COVID-19. The CDR3 sequence is CASSQVGRGLGGYTF. CDR3 nucleotide sequence: TGTGCCAGCAGCCAAGTCGGTCGGGGTTTGGGTGGCTACACCTTC.